This is a list of T cell receptor beta chains from one sample in a study of T cell repertoires in cytomegalovirus infection. Each CDR3 protein gets one entry after TCRdb re-called the reads with MiXCR. The data contain hundreds of thousands of distinct CDR3 sequences, 30% to 35% of them singletons. These receptors have no known antigen. The input for sequencing was cultured PBMCs, taken from culture after CMV antigen stimulation. These receptors were obtained from a human donor in good health (CMV status not recorded). Some clones in this sample may be carry-over from other donors' samples. Each CDR3 is given with its conserved first and last residue. A D gene is named only where the DNA matches it firmly. Size is omitted from some rows. Given values are once, few, many or a class for expanded clones.

d_call	clone_size	v_call	cdr3_length	j_call	cdr3_nt	cdr3_aa
TRBD2	-	TRBV6-8	14	TRBJ2-3	TGTGCCAGCAGTTACACTAGCGGGAGGAGTACGCAGTATTTT	CASSYTSGRSTQYF
TRBD1	many	TRBV27	15	TRBJ1-2	TGTGCCAGCAGTTTTGACAGGGGGCGCGGCTATGGCTACACCTTC	CASSFDRGRGYGYTF
-	-	TRBV5-1	13	TRBJ2-7	TGCGCCAGCAGCTTGGCGACAGTTCCCGAGCAGTACTTC	CASSLATVPEQYF
TRBD2	-	TRBV6-1	15	TRBJ2-1	TGTGCCAGCAGTGAACGGAGCGGGAGACTCTATGAGCAGTTCTTC	CASSERSGRLYEQFF
-	few	TRBV27	17	TRBJ2-3	TGTGCCAGCAGTTTACGGTATCCAGGAACTCAAGGAGATACGCAGTATTTT	CASSLRYPGTQGDTQYF
-	-	TRBV7-2	14	TRBJ1-4	TGTGCCAGCAGCTCAGGGGAGGCTAATGAAAAACTGTTTTTT	CASSSGEANEKLFF
-	few	TRBV7-9	14	TRBJ2-5	TGTGCCAGCAGTTTTAAGGACAGTGAAGAGACCCAGTACTTC	CASSFKDSEETQYF
TRBD2	-	TRBV24-1	15	TRBJ2-5	TGTGCCACCAGTGATGAACTAGCGGGAGAGGAGACCCAGTACTTC	CATSDELAGEETQYF
-	-	TRBV27	14	TRBJ1-2	TGTGCCAGTTCGACAGGAAGATTAAACTATGGCTACACCTTC	CASSTGRLNYGYTF
TRBD2	few	TRBV5-1	14	TRBJ2-1	TGCGCCAGCAGCTCGGGACTAGTAGACAATGAGCAGTTCTTC	CASSSGLVDNEQFF
-	-	TRBV20-1	12	TRBJ1-4	TGCAGTGCTCGGACAGTAAATGAAAAACTGTTTTTT	CSARTVNEKLFF
-	many	TRBV29-1	13	TRBJ2-1	TGCAGCGTCCAAGGAGGTGCGTACAATGAGCAGTTCTTC	CSVQGGAYNEQFF
-	many	TRBV7-2	13	TRBJ2-6	TGTGCCAGCACTCAGCCTGGGGCCAACGTCCTGACTTTC	CASTQPGANVLTF
TRBD1	few	TRBV7-2	16	TRBJ1-1	TGTGCCAGCAGCTTCCGTCCGGGACAGGGATCAGCTGAAGCTTTCTTT	CASSFRPGQGSAEAFF
-	few	TRBV6-2/TRBV6-3	16	TRBJ1-5	TGTGCCAGCAGTTACTACATTGGCGGGGTCCATCAGCCCCAGCATTTT	CASSYYIGGVHQPQHF
TRBD2	few	TRBV7-3	20	TRBJ2-3	TGTGCCAGCAGCTCCCGCCCCGTTACCGGGACTAGCGGGATCCCAGATACGCAGTATTTT	CASSSRPVTGTSGIPDTQYF
TRBD2	few	TRBV10-3	16	TRBJ2-1	TGTGCCATCAGTGAGGGACTAGCGGGACCCTACAATGAGCAGTTCTTC	CAISEGLAGPYNEQFF
-	-	TRBV18	15	TRBJ1-2	TGTGCCAGCTCACCAAGGCCTGGGGAAAACTATGGCTACACCTTC	CASSPRPGENYGYTF
TRBD1	few	TRBV7-2	18	TRBJ1-2	TGTGCCAGCAGCCCTAGAGTACAGGGGAATTTTTTAGGCTATGGCTACACCTTC	CASSPRVQGNFLGYGYTF
-	-	TRBV4-3	15	TRBJ1-1	TGCGCCAGCAGCCAAGATCCGGGGGGTTACACTGAAGCTTTCTTT	CASSQDPGGYTEAFF
-	-	TRBV19	12	TRBJ1-1	TGTGCCAGTAGTAGGGAGATGACTGAAGCTTTCTTT	CASSREMTEAFF
TRBD1	few	TRBV6-2/TRBV6-3	18	TRBJ2-1	TGTGCCAGCAGAACAGGGGGCGTCAGGTTGGAGTCCTACAATGAGCAGTTCTTC	CASRTGGVRLESYNEQFF
-	-	TRBV12-3/TRBV12-4	14	TRBJ1-3	TGTGCCAGCAGTTTAAGGGGAGGGAAAAACACCATATATTTT	CASSLRGGKNTIYF
-	many	TRBV7-8	15	TRBJ2-2	TGTGCCAGCAGCTCTCGGGACTCCCCTCCCGGGGAGCTGTTTTTT	CASSSRDSPPGELFF
TRBD2	-	TRBV24-1	17	TRBJ2-1	TGTGCCACCAGTGAGGGACTAGCGGGAGAATCCTACAATGAGCAGTTCTTC	CATSEGLAGESYNEQFF
-	-	TRBV5-1	13	TRBJ2-1	TGCGCCAGCAGCAGGGTCAGGGATCGTGAGCAGTTCTTC	CASSRVRDREQFF
-	few	TRBV9	12	TRBJ2-1	TGTGCCAGCAGCGATGCGGTGGCTGAGCAGTTCTTC	CASSDAVAEQFF
-	few	TRBV15	17	TRBJ2-5	TGTGCCACCAGCAGAGGCGCCGGGACCTCGATCCGTGAGACCCAGTACTTC	CATSRGAGTSIRETQYF
-	few	TRBV5-4	13	TRBJ1-1	TGTGCCAGCAGCTTGGCCCCCTCGAGGGAAGCTTTCTTT	CASSLAPSREAFF
-	-	TRBV20-1	18	TRBJ2-1	TGCAGTGCTAGAGAACTCGCTAGGCTAGCCGCCTCCTACAATGAGCAGTTCTTC	CSARELARLAASYNEQFF
-	few	TRBV6-6	17	TRBJ2-3	TGTGCCAGCGGCGGGTGGGTAGCGGAAACTCTCACAGATACGCAGTATTTT	CASGGWVAETLTDTQYF
-	-	TRBV5-4	15	TRBJ2-7	TGTGCCAGCAGCTCACAAACGACAGGATCCTACGAGCAGTACTTC	CASSSQTTGSYEQYF
TRBD1	few	TRBV11-2	15	TRBJ2-7	TGTGCCAGCAGCTATGGGCGGGGACAGGGGTTCGAGCAGTACTTC	CASSYGRGQGFEQYF
-	-	TRBV19	13	TRBJ2-3	TGTGCCAGTACCCCAACGTTGTTTGTGATTCAGTATTTT	CASTPTLFVIQYF
-	-	TRBV10-3	13	TRBJ1-2	TGTGCCATAAGGAGTGGGGGAGACTATGGCTACACCTTC	CAIRSGGDYGYTF
-	-	TRBV6-6	13	TRBJ2-3	TGTGCCAGCAGTCAGGCCCGGGGAGATACGCAGTATTTT	CASSQARGDTQYF
TRBD2	many	TRBV7-2	16	TRBJ2-1	TGTGCCAGCAGGAAAATGGGTCGGACTAGTGGCAATGAGCAGTTCTTC	CASRKMGRTSGNEQFF
-	-	TRBV11-2	14	TRBJ1-1	TGTGCCAGCAGCACCTACGAGGAGGGCCCTGAAGCTTTCTTT	CASSTYEEGPEAFF
-	many	TRBV7-2	16	TRBJ2-3	TGTGCCAGCAGCTTAGCGTTACACGGTGGAGCAGATACGCAGTATTTT	CASSLALHGGADTQYF
-	few	TRBV28	14	TRBJ2-3	TGTGCCAGCAGTTTGCCAGGGGGGAGGGATACGCAGTATTTT	CASSLPGGRDTQYF
-	-	TRBV7-9	16	TRBJ1-6	TGTGCCAGCAGCTCAAGAGGGGCACTTGTTAATTCACCCCTCCACTTT	CASSSRGALVNSPLHF
-	-	TRBV10-2	14	TRBJ1-5	TGCGCCAGCAGTGAGTCGAACGGAAATCAGCCCCAGCATTTT	CASSESNGNQPQHF
TRBD1	many	TRBV7-2	15	TRBJ1-5	TGTGCCAGCAGCCCCGGACAGGGGGCGTTTCAGCCCCAGCATTTT	CASSPGQGAFQPQHF
-	many	TRBV7-2	15	TRBJ1-5	TGTGCCAGCAGCTTAGAAGGAGGCAGAAATCAGCCCCAGCATTTT	CASSLEGGRNQPQHF
-	-	TRBV7-2	13	TRBJ2-3	TGTGCCAGCATGGAGGCGAGCGCAGATACGCAGTATTTT	CASMEASADTQYF
TRBD1	-	TRBV7-2	15	TRBJ2-5	TGTGCCAGCAGCCATCCGGGACAGGGGCGGGAGACCCAGTACTTC	CASSHPGQGRETQYF
TRBD2	many	TRBV7-2	19	TRBJ2-1	TGTGCCAGCAGCGATGCGGGAGTGTGGCGCGTTAGGGTTGAGAATGAGCAGTTCTTC	CASSDAGVWRVRVENEQFF
-	-	TRBV7-2	15	TRBJ2-7	TGTGCCAGCAGCCGCGACAGTTTCATCCTCGGCGAGCAGTACTTC	CASSRDSFILGEQYF